This T cell receptor beta chain comes out of a study of cytomegalovirus exposure and HLA in healthy donors. General study findings and limits: It was likely that a cluster of highly shared sequence variants was a sequencing artifact.

With 60 Vbeta and 13 Jbeta primers, the PCR was carried out. The table came from immunoSEQ multiplex PCR; TCRdb's copy has only in-frame clones and leaves some out. The repertoire holds more than 40,000 clones, roughly 80% seen once, with 2.7% in the top ten. This clone was seen a few times. Its specificity is unknown. The sequence was obtained from a man aged 45 to 65 in good health and CMV-seronegative. The sequencing input was PBMCs.

For the CDR3, the DNA is TGCACCAGCAGCCAAGACAGGGGGCTTTTGAACACTGAAGCTTTCTTT. It translates to CTSSQDRGLLNTEAFF. The chain combines TRBV1 with TRBJ1-1; TRBD1 was called by the table and not checked on the DNA. TRBV1 is listed as a pseudogene. CDR3 length: 16 amino acids.